The clone carrying this T cell receptor beta chain was seen only a few times. V was pared by 6 bases and J by 6 bases, with 14 bases between. The CDR3 is made up of 13 amino acids. In germline, CDR1 is LNHDA, CDR2 SQIVND (reference sequence). This sample is drawn from a study of identical twins. TCRdb recomputed calls from the 5' RACE reads with MiXCR, one row per CDR3 protein. The sample lists 200,000 to 250,000 distinct CDR3 sequences; 5% to 7% were seen once. This sample also appeared in a second study, on T cells expressing NK-cell markers. From that study: Among CD8+ T cells from more than five donors, dominant NKG2C+ clonotypes accounted for about 1.0-7.0%.

This receptor was obtained from a young woman in good health. What was sequenced was CD8+ T cells sorted from blood. The V and J genes are TRBV19 and TRBJ1-1; weak D call: TRBD1 (5 bases). This CDR3 is CASSPHMGAEAFF. The DNA for the CDR3 is TGTGCCAGTAGCCCTCACATGGGGGCTGAAGCTTTCTTT.